This T cell receptor (beta chain) appears in the sequencing data of a study of pediatric ulcerative colitis. General observations from the study: Blood samples from a couple of patients yielded substantially fewer templates and were excluded from blood-rectal overlap analysis.

This CDR3 comprises 13 residues. CDR1 GTSNPN and CDR2 SVGIG come from the germline V gene (reference sequence). Trimming took 2 bases from V and 6 from J, leaving 12 bases between them. This table comes from immunoSEQ multiplex PCR, and its TCRdb copy is limited to in-frame clones, with some not included. The table has about 36,000 clones, roughly 80% seen once. A word on this clone: The antigen is undetermined.

The chain is built from TRBV30 and TRBJ2-3; the D gene is possibly TRBD2 (7 bases). This clonotype was sampled from a girl between 10 and 17 years old with moderate ulcerative colitis. The sample was blood. CDR3 nucleotide sequence: TGTGCCTGGAGTCGGGGGGCAGGGGATACGCAGTATTTT. Translating gives CAWSRGAGDTQYF.